This T cell receptor (beta chain) appears in the sequencing data of a study of T cell responses to AZD1222 COVID-19 vaccine. On the study more broadly: Samples with a second dose at about 4 or about 12 weeks were pooled together.

As concerns this clone: Its antigen is undetermined.

Clones were sequenced by immunoSEQ multiplex PCR, and TCRdb holds only the in-frame ones, with some missing. This table holds about 130,000 clones, about 91% found once. The CDR3 is 19 amino acids. Deletions cut 3 bases from V and 0 bases from J, with 21 bases between. Germline-derived CDR1 and CDR2 are LGHDT and YNNKEL (reference sequence). Study-level findings and limits: Close to half of all spike-specific TCRs reportedly target regions of the variants that are unmutated. Females outnumbered males among donors, who were mostly white British; clonal diversity was possibly underestimated. Only after the peak T cell response were repertoires sampled.

The V call is TRBV3-1 (or the pseudogene TRBV3-2), the J call TRBJ1-3, with D unresolved. The receptor was isolated from an adult in good health. Sequences were derived from peripheral blood, sampled on day 0 of AZD1222 vaccination. The CDR3 DNA follows: TGTGCCAGCAGCCACATCCGGGGAGGGCCCCGCTCCTCTGGAAACACCATATATTTT. This sequence encodes CASSHIRGGPRSSGNTIYF.